This T cell receptor beta chain was identified during a study of blood T cell repertoires in COVID-19. Across the study: Sites across the United States, Italy and Spain contributed samples from acute and convalescent COVID-19.

In the authors' methods: By means of reference gene primer amplification, nucleated cell counts were estimated. Repertoires were generated with immunoSEQ multiplex PCR, while TCRdb's copy carries only in-frame clones and drops some. That table is the source of V, J and clone size, and D and trimming were worked out from the DNA. Seen here are 65,000 to 75,000 clones, around 90% observed once, and the top ten hold approximately 28%. The origin of this receptor is a woman of 80 years or more with active or convalescent COVID-19. Material: peripheral blood.

The CDR3 sequence: CASSQDRGRTYEQYF. The CDR3 coding sequence is TGCGCCAGCAGCCAAGACAGGGGTAGGACCTACGAGCAGTACTTC. The chain couples TRBV4-3 to TRBJ2-7; D is possibly TRBD1 (6 bases). Germline V gene lookup returns CDR1 LGHNA and CDR2 YSLEER. Trimming pared 0 bases from V and 2 bases from J, leaving 11 bases between. The CDR3 loop spans 15 amino acids.